Following are 6 T cell receptor beta chains from one sample sequenced in a study of neurological immune-mediated disorders. In TCRdb, the 5' RACE reads were re-called with MiXCR into one record per CDR3 protein. The sample has 65,000 to 70,000 distinct CDR3 sequences, about 4.2% seen once. Sequencing was done on a sample of PBMCs. These receptor sequences come from a man in his thirties or forties with multiple sclerosis.

A few counts support this clonotype. The V and J genes are TRBV29-1 and TRBJ2-2; 11 nucleotides agree with TRBD2. J gave up 5 bases and V 0 bases, and 5 bases lay outside the gene matches. CDR3 size: 16 residues. Looked up from germline, CDR1 is SQVTM and CDR2 is ANQGSEA. DNA for the CDR3: TGCAGCGTTGAAGATACTAGCGGGGGCAATACCGGGGAGCTGTTTTTT. Translated, it gives CSVEDTSGGNTGELFF.

This clonotype has at least ten counts. The chain is built from TRBV12-3 or TRBV12-4 and TRBJ2-7; D unresolved. The V end was cut by 4 bases, the J end by 11 bases, with 15 bases between. The CDR3 has 12 amino acids. Here the CDR3 reads CASSSPGPTKYF. CDR3 bases: TGTGCCAGCAGTTCTCCCGGCCCAACGAAGTACTTC.

This clonotype was recorded at least ten times. The gene calls are TRBV12-3 or TRBV12-4 and TRBJ1-6; D is unclear. The CDR3 is 13 residues long. V was cut by 6 bases and J by 8 bases, with 11 bases left in between. The CDR3 DNA reads TGTGCCAGCAGCGCCCGGGTGGATTCACCCCTCCACTTT. It is translated as CASSARVDSPLHF.

The sample holds many counts of this clonotype. The chain couples TRBV5-1 to TRBJ1-5, with 8 bases aligning to TRBD1. The CDR3 loop spans 14 amino acids. Germline CDR1 reads SGHRS; CDR2 reads YFSETQ. Losses at the gene ends were 4 bases for V and 5 bases for J; bases not matched to a gene: 5. CDR3 DNA sequence: TGCGCCAGCAGCGGTGGACAGGGAGATCAGCCCCAGCATTTT. This codes for CASSGGQGDQPQHF.

There are many counts of this clonotype. The chain has TRBV5-6 and TRBJ2-1, with 8 bases that match TRBD2. The CDR3 totals 15 residues. Per germline, CDR1 SGHDT and CDR2 YYEEEE. The J segment lost 6 bases and the V segment lost 4 bases, leaving 9 bases of the junction unmatched. The CDR3 DNA is TGTGCCAGCAGCCCCCCGGGGGGGTGGGGCAATGAGCAGTTCTTC. Its protein is CASSPPGGWGNEQFF.

The sample holds many counts of this clonotype. The gene calls are TRBV10-3 and TRBJ1-4, with TRBD1 identical over 7 bases. V dropped 6 bases and J dropped 4; count of bases not matched to a gene: 5. CDR1 is ENHRY, CDR2 SYGVKD, per germline. This CDR3 has 14 amino acids. The DNA of the CDR3 is TGTGCCATCAGCAGGGACAGAAATAATGAAAAACTGTTTTTT. It translates to CAISRDRNNEKLFF.